This TCR beta chain was captured by sequencing in a study of blood T cell repertoires in COVID-19. Study background: Samples taken during acute and convalescent COVID-19 were collected in the United States, Italy and Spain.

The V gene's germline CDR1 is GTSNPN and CDR2 SVGIG (reference sequence). CDR3 length: 14 residues. After removal of 2 bases from V and 2 bases from J, the junction contained 4 bases not matched to a gene. Participant-given clinical history determined each cohort assignment. Each exposed participant met a COVID-19 case in the 2 weeks preceding study entry. In the authors' methods: Using reference gene primer amplification, nucleated cell counts were estimated. The assay was immunoSEQ multiplex PCR, and TCRdb's table has in-frame clones only and misses some. The V and J calls and the clone size are those of that table, but D and trimming were determined from the DNA. This table has 200,000 to 250,000 clones, approximately 88% appearing once.

The TCR originated in a woman aged 30 to 39 who had been exposed to COVID-19. Source material: PBMCs or T cells enriched from blood (not recorded which). The J gene is TRBJ1-1, the V gene TRBV30; TRBD1 matches 8 bases. The CDR3 region has the DNA TGTGCCTGGAGTACCGGACAGGGTAACACTGAAGCTTTCTTT. Translated, it gives CAWSTGQGNTEAFF.